This is a list of T cell receptor beta chains from one sample in a study of T-cell reconstitution after alpha-beta-depleted transplantation in children. One entry per CDR3 protein, called by TCRdb with MiXCR from the PCR reads. This table holds approximately 500,000 distinct CDR3 sequences, around 27% found once. Sequences were derived from PBMCs, sampled before TCRalphabeta/CD19-depleted stem cell transplant. These receptors originate from a boy less than two years old with Wiskott-Aldrich syndrome, due to receive a stem cell transplant. The CDR3 runs from the conserved cysteine through the conserved F or W. The order of the fields is D gene, J gene, clone size, V gene, CDR3 length, CDR3 DNA, CDR3 protein. A D gene is named only where the DNA matches it firmly. Clone size is stated in some rows and not others, as once, few, many or a class when expanded.

D gene: TRBD2; J gene: TRBJ2-3; clone size: .; V gene: TRBV20-1; CDR3 length: 16; CDR3 DNA: TGCAGTGCTCCCCGCAGCGGGGGCCGCGGTTTGGATACGCAGTATTTT; CDR3 protein: CSAPRSGGRGLDTQYF
D gene: .; J gene: TRBJ1-1; clone size: many; V gene: TRBV20-1; CDR3 length: 11; CDR3 DNA: TGCAGTGCTAGGGCGAACACTGAAGCTTTCTTT; CDR3 protein: CSARANTEAFF
D gene: .; J gene: TRBJ2-2; clone size: .; V gene: TRBV20-1; CDR3 length: 13; CDR3 DNA: TGCAGCTCTTGGGGTTCGAACACCGGGCAGCTGTTTTTT; CDR3 protein: CSSWGSNTGQLFF
D gene: TRBD2; J gene: TRBJ2-1; clone size: .; V gene: TRBV3-1; CDR3 length: 19; CDR3 DNA: TGTGCCAGCAGCCAAGATAGGTTTGGGGGACTAGCGGCCTCAGGGGAGCAGTTCTTC; CDR3 protein: CASSQDRFGGLAASGEQFF
D gene: .; J gene: TRBJ2-3; clone size: many; V gene: TRBV11-2; CDR3 length: 14; CDR3 DNA: TGTGCCAGCAGCTTAGAACCAGGGTCAGATACGCAGTATTTT; CDR3 protein: CASSLEPGSDTQYF
D gene: .; J gene: TRBJ1-1; clone size: .; V gene: TRBV15; CDR3 length: 18; CDR3 DNA: .; CDR3 protein: CATSRVVGQGARNTEASF
D gene: .; J gene: TRBJ1-5; clone size: .; V gene: TRBV18; CDR3 length: 14; CDR3 DNA: TGTGCCAGCTCCAGAGACGGACCGCGGCAGCCCCAGCATTTT; CDR3 protein: CASSRDGPRQPQHF
D gene: TRBD2; J gene: TRBJ2-1; clone size: few; V gene: TRBV20-1; CDR3 length: 14; CDR3 DNA: TGCAGTGCTAGTAGGTTAGCGGGAGGACATGAGCAGTTCTTC; CDR3 protein: CSASRLAGGHEQFF
D gene: .; J gene: TRBJ1-5; clone size: .; V gene: TRBV20-1; CDR3 length: 15; CDR3 DNA: TGCAGTGCTAGTTTGAAGCCACTCTCAAATCAGCCCCAGCATTTT; CDR3 protein: CSASLKPLSNQPQHF
D gene: TRBD2; J gene: TRBJ2-3; clone size: .; V gene: TRBV20-1; CDR3 length: 15; CDR3 DNA: TGCAGTGCTGAGGGGGCTAGCGGGGGCACAGATACGCAGTATTTT; CDR3 protein: CSAEGASGGTDTQYF
D gene: TRBD1; J gene: TRBJ1-2; clone size: .; V gene: TRBV27; CDR3 length: 15; CDR3 DNA: TGTGCCAGCAGTTTAAGGGGACAGACATCCTATGGCTACACCTTC; CDR3 protein: CASSLRGQTSYGYTF
D gene: .; J gene: TRBJ2-7; clone size: .; V gene: TRBV7-2; CDR3 length: 15; CDR3 DNA: TGTGCCAGCAGCTTAGGGCTTGGAGGGCTAAGCGAGCAGTACTTC; CDR3 protein: CASSLGLGGLSEQYF
D gene: .; J gene: TRBJ2-3; clone size: .; V gene: TRBV21-1; CDR3 length: 13; CDR3 DNA: TGTGCCAGCAGGGGTTATAGCAATCAGCCCCAGTATTTT; CDR3 protein: CASRGYSNQPQYF
D gene: TRBD2; J gene: TRBJ2-7; clone size: .; V gene: TRBV4-1; CDR3 length: 15; CDR3 DNA: TGCGCCAGCAGCCAAGAGGGGACTAGTTCTCTTGAGCAGTACTTC; CDR3 protein: CASSQEGTSSLEQYF
D gene: .; J gene: TRBJ1-5; clone size: .; V gene: TRBV12-3/TRBV12-4; CDR3 length: 14; CDR3 DNA: TGTGCCAGCAGTACCCAGGGTTGTATTGGGCCCCAGCATTTT; CDR3 protein: CASSTQGCIGPQHF
D gene: .; J gene: TRBJ2-1; clone size: few; V gene: TRBV3-1; CDR3 length: 14; CDR3 DNA: TGTGCCAGCAGCCAAGCTGCGACTAGGAATGAGCAGTTCTTC; CDR3 protein: CASSQAATRNEQFF
D gene: .; J gene: TRBJ2-7; clone size: .; V gene: TRBV2; CDR3 length: 15; CDR3 DNA: TGTGCCAGCAGTGTAATAGCGGCCAAGGTCTACGAGCAGTACTTC; CDR3 protein: CASSVIAAKVYEQYF
D gene: .; J gene: TRBJ2-3; clone size: .; V gene: TRBV12-3/TRBV12-4; CDR3 length: 16; CDR3 DNA: TGTGCCAGCAGTTTCCAAGACAGAGTTTCCACAGATACGCAGTATTTT; CDR3 protein: CASSFQDRVSTDTQYF
D gene: TRBD2; J gene: TRBJ2-1; clone size: .; V gene: TRBV29-1; CDR3 length: 15; CDR3 DNA: TGCAGCGTGACCGCGGGACTAGCGGGAGGTAAGGAGCAGTTCTTC; CDR3 protein: CSVTAGLAGGKEQFF
D gene: .; J gene: TRBJ1-4; clone size: few; V gene: TRBV20-1; CDR3 length: 12; CDR3 DNA: TGCAGTGCACCCGTCCAAGGCGAAAAACTGTTTTTT; CDR3 protein: CSAPVQGEKLFF
D gene: .; J gene: TRBJ2-5; clone size: .; V gene: TRBV15; CDR3 length: 15; CDR3 DNA: TGTGCCACCAGCAGAGTCCGCGCAAACCAAGAGACCCAGTACTTC; CDR3 protein: CATSRVRANQETQYF
D gene: TRBD1; J gene: TRBJ2-5; clone size: .; V gene: TRBV5-1; CDR3 length: 16; CDR3 DNA: TGCGCCAGCAGCTTGGCGGGACAGGGTCCCCAAGAGACCCAGTACTTC; CDR3 protein: CASSLAGQGPQETQYF
D gene: .; J gene: TRBJ2-5; clone size: few; V gene: TRBV11-2; CDR3 length: 11; CDR3 DNA: TGTGCCAGCGGGACTTTAGAGACCCAGTACTTC; CDR3 protein: CASGTLETQYF